This T cell receptor (beta chain) was found in a study of spatial heterogeneity in lung cancer. TCRdb analysed the 5' RACE reads with MiXCR anew, one entry per CDR3 protein. The sample lists about 35,000 distinct CDR3 sequences, approximately 3.1% seen once, with around 34% in the top ten. Trimming removed 4 bases at V and 1 base at J, with 1 base between. Germline assignment: CDR1 SGHVS and CDR2 FQNEAQ. CDR3 length equals 12 residues. This clonotype was picked up many times. The time point here: sample taken at primary tumor resection. Sequencing of whole RNA from tumor, nontumor lung or frozen PBMC involved no sorting.

The chain links TRBV7-8 to TRBJ2-2, with D unresolved. Sequenced material: normal lung tissue next to the tumor, taken at surgery. This receptor was taken from a male donor with early-stage non-small cell lung cancer. This CDR3 is CASSWNTGELFF. The CDR3 coding sequence is TGTGCCAGCAGCTGGAACACCGGGGAGCTGTTTTTT.